These T cell receptor beta chains were read from a single sample in a study of blood T cells in healthy people across ages. TCRdb reprocessed the 5' RACE reads with MiXCR, giving one entry per CDR3 protein. The sample has approximately 600,000 distinct CDR3 sequences, about 54% seen once; the top ten hold around 37%. Material for sequencing was blood. The receptors were sampled from a man in his 60s in good health. Each CDR3 is given with its conserved first and last residue. The D gene is left open where the match is weak. Expanded clones are given a class, and other clones once, few, many or no size at all.

clone_size | d_call | j_call | v_call | cdr3_nt | cdr3_aa
NA | NA | TRBJ2-5 | TRBV29-1 | TGCAGAGTTGAAGATTGGAAGACCCAGTACTTC | CRVEDWKTQYF
NA | NA | TRBJ2-5 | TRBV6-1 | TGTGCCAGCAGTGACACGACAGGACAAGAGACCCAGTACTTC | CASSDTTGQETQYF
few | NA | TRBJ1-2 | TRBV3-1 | TGTGCCAGCAGCCGGGGGGGTGGATATGGCTACACCTTC | CASSRGGGYGYTF
NA | NA | TRBJ2-5 | TRBV6-1 | TGTGCCAGCAGCAGCACAGGCCCTGGGGAGACCCAGTACTTC | CASSSTGPGETQYF
NA | TRBD1 | TRBJ2-5 | TRBV5-5 | TGTGCCGGCACCCAAATACCGGGACAGGGAGGAGAGACCCAGTACTTC | CAGTQIPGQGGETQYF
NA | TRBD1 | TRBJ2-5 | TRBV6-6 | TGTGCCAGCAGTTACGGACAGGACTCTCCTACGGGGCAGTACTTC | CASSYGQDSPTGQYF
many | TRBD1 | TRBJ1-5 | TRBV4-1 | TGCGCCAGCAGCCAGTACGGGACAGGGGATCAGCCCCAGCATTTT | CASSQYGTGDQPQHF
few | TRBD1 | TRBJ2-4 | TRBV4-1 | TGCGCCAGCAGCCAAGGACAGGGTCTGGGCAAAAACATTCAGTACTTC | CASSQGQGLGKNIQYF
NA | NA | TRBJ2-5 | TRBV28 | TGTGCCAGCAGTTTAGCCCGGGACCCCGAAGAGACCCAGTACTTC | CASSLARDPEETQYF
NA | NA | TRBJ2-3 | TRBV29-1 | TGCAGCGTGGTCCCCGCAGATACGCGGTATTTT | CSVVPADTRYF
few | TRBD2 | TRBJ2-3 | TRBV18 | TGTGCCAGCTCACTTGAGGGAGGGAGAGTGACAGATACGCAGTATTTT | CASSLEGGRVTDTQYF
NA | NA | TRBJ2-7 | TRBV5-1 | TGCGCCAGCAGCTTGTCGGACGAGCAGTACTTC | CASSLSDEQYF
NA | NA | TRBJ2-1 | TRBV7-9 | TGTGCCAGCAGCCAATACGGGGGCGTGGGTCACGAGCAGTTCTTC | CASSQYGGVGHEQFF
NA | NA | TRBJ2-3 | TRBV7-6 | TGTGCCAGCAGCTCCTCCACCCAGCGTACGCAGTATTTT | CASSSSTQRTQYF
many | TRBD1 | TRBJ2-7 | TRBV7-2 | TGTGCCAGCAGCGTCCAACAGGGGCACGAGCAGTACTTC | CASSVQQGHEQYF
few | NA | TRBJ2-7 | TRBV20-1 | TGCAGTGCCAGAGGGTCCGGTACCTACGAGCAGTACTTC | CSARGSGTYEQYF
NA | NA | TRBJ1-4 | TRBV27 | TGTGCCAGCAGCCTTCGGGCAGGCGGTGAAAGACTGTTTTTT | CASSLRAGGERLFF
NA | TRBD1 | TRBJ2-5 | TRBV20-1 | TGCAGTGTGGAAAAGGGGGCGGCAGCTGAGACCCAGTACTTC | CSVEKGAAAETQYF
few | TRBD2 | TRBJ2-5 | TRBV5-5 | TGTGCCAGCAGCTCTAGCGGGGGGTTTGGAGAGACCCAGTACTTC | CASSSSGGFGETQYF
NA | NA | TRBJ2-5 | TRBV20-1 | TGCAGTGCTAACCCTCTAGCGAGCCAAGAGACCCAGTACTTC | CSANPLASQETQYF
NA | NA | TRBJ2-2 | TRBV20-1 | TGCAGTGCACGGCGGGGAAACACCGGGGAGCTGTTTTTT | CSARRGNTGELFF
NA | TRBD2 | TRBJ2-1 | TRBV5-5 | TGTGCCAGCAGCTTTAGCGGGGGGGATTACAATGAGCAGTTCTTC | CASSFSGGDYNEQFF
once | NA | TRBJ2-1 | TRBV6-1 | TGTGCCAGCAGTGAAGCGCATGGGACGCCTTACAATGAGCAGTTCTTC | CASSEAHGTPYNEQFF
once | TRBD2 | TRBJ2-5 | TRBV20-1 | TGCAGTGCTAGAATAGGACTAGCGGGGATTTTGGAGACCCAGTACTTC | CSARIGLAGILETQYF
few | NA | TRBJ2-5 | TRBV7-2 | TGTGCCAGCAGCGTAGGAGCGTTGCAGACCCAGTACTTC | CASSVGALQTQYF
NA | NA | TRBJ2-4 | TRBV4-1 | TGCGCCAGCAGTTTCGGGTGGAGCCCGGTAAACATTCAGTACTTC | CASSFGWSPVNIQYF
NA | TRBD1 | TRBJ1-4 | TRBV28 | TGTGCCAGCAGTTTCCAGGGGACAGGGATGCATGAAAAACTGTTTTTT | CASSFQGTGMHEKLFF
few | TRBD1 | TRBJ1-2 | TRBV7-2 | TGTGCCAGCAGCACCACTGGGGACAGGGACCGCTTACGGGGCTACACCTTC | CASSTTGDRDRLRGYTF
NA | NA | TRBJ2-7 | TRBV6-5 | TGTGCCAGCAACTCCCACACCTACGAGCAGTACTTC | CASNSHTYEQYF
once | NA | TRBJ1-2 | TRBV20-1 | TGCAGTGCCGCGGAAGTAGCATCCTATGGCTACACCTTC | CSAAEVASYGYTF
few | NA | TRBJ1-2 | TRBV12-3/TRBV12-4 | TGTGCCAGCAGTTTCGGGGGTGGGGACTATGGCTACACCTTC | CASSFGGGDYGYTF
once | TRBD2 | TRBJ2-1 | TRBV6-2/TRBV6-3 | TGTGCCAGCAGTTACGGGATAGCGGGGGGGCTTTCCTACAATGAGCGGTTCTTC | CASSYGIAGGLSYNERFF
NA | NA | TRBJ2-3 | TRBV24-1 | TGTGCCACCAGTGATTTGTTTGGTACGCAGTATTTT | CATSDLFGTQYF
NA | TRBD1 | TRBJ2-3 | TRBV29-1 | TGCAGCGTTGGGGACAGGGGCGGGGATACGCAGTATTTT | CSVGDRGGDTQYF
NA | NA | TRBJ1-6 | TRBV3-1 | TGTGCCAGCAGCCAAGCGGGGGTGAGTTCACCCCTCCACTTT | CASSQAGVSSPLHF
NA | TRBD1 | TRBJ2-1 | TRBV4-1 | TGCGCCAGCAGCCGGGGACAGGAAGTAGACTCCTACAATGAGCAGTTCTTC | CASSRGQEVDSYNEQFF
few | TRBD2 | TRBJ2-1 | TRBV5-1 | TGCGCCAGCAGCTGGGGGGACTATTATGAGCAGTTCTTC | CASSWGDYYEQFF
NA | NA | TRBJ2-5 | TRBV7-6 | TGTGCCAGCAGCTTTCAGGGATCCGTTGAGACCCAGTACTTC | CASSFQGSVETQYF
NA | NA | TRBJ2-2 | TRBV5-1 | TGCGCCAGCAGCCTGACAGGATTGAACACCGGGGAGCTGTTTTTT | CASSLTGLNTGELFF
NA | TRBD2 | TRBJ2-7 | TRBV11-2 | TGTGCCAGCAGCTCAGTGGGGGGGAGCCGGAGTGAGCAGTACTTC | CASSSVGGSRSEQYF
NA | TRBD1 | TRBJ2-2 | TRBV20-1 | TGCAGTGCTACCGAGGACAGGTCGGGCGGGGAGCTGTTTTTT | CSATEDRSGGELFF
few | NA | TRBJ1-2 | TRBV6-5 | TGTGCCAGCAGTTACTCAGGGTTCTATGGCTACACCTTC | CASSYSGFYGYTF
NA | TRBD1 | TRBJ2-5 | TRBV7-2 | TGTGCCAGCAGCTTAGCCACAGGGGGCAGGGAGCAGTACTTC | CASSLATGGREQYF
NA | TRBD1 | TRBJ1-4 | TRBV4-1 | TGCGCCAGCAGCCGTGGACAGGGGGTTAATGAAAAACTGTTTTTT | CASSRGQGVNEKLFF
once | TRBD1 | TRBJ2-5 | TRBV2 | TGTGCCAGCAGTCCGGTTGACAGGGCCGCTGAGTACTTC | CASSPVDRAAEYF
NA | TRBD1 | TRBJ1-2 | TRBV5-1 | TGCGCCAGCAGCTTGGACGCAGGGGGCGGTGGCTACACCTTC | CASSLDAGGGGYTF
NA | NA | TRBJ2-3 | TRBV7-2 | TGTGCCAGCAGCTTAGAGGGATCCGAAGATACGCAGTATTTT | CASSLEGSEDTQYF
NA | NA | TRBJ2-2 | TRBV21-1 | TGTGCCAGCACCTTTCACAGGGAGAACACCGGGGAGCTGTTTTTT | CASTFHRENTGELFF
NA | NA | TRBJ2-5 | TRBV20-1 | TGCAGTGCTCTCCGGCCTAGCCAGGAGACCCAGTACTTC | CSALRPSQETQYF
NA | TRBD1 | TRBJ1-2 | TRBV6-5 | TGTGCCAGCAGGGGACAGGGGGCGGGCTATGGCTACACCTTC | CASRGQGAGYGYTF
few | NA | TRBJ2-1 | TRBV9 | TGTGCCAGCAGCGAAGTGAGGGCAGATTACAATGAGCAGTTCTTC | CASSEVRADYNEQFF
NA | TRBD2 | TRBJ2-7 | TRBV12-3/TRBV12-4 | TGTGCCAGCAGTTCCGGACTAGCGGCCCTCTACGAGCAGTACTTC | CASSSGLAALYEQYF
NA | TRBD2 | TRBJ2-7 | TRBV20-1 | TGCAGTGCTAGCCGACTAGCGGGAGCCTACGAGCAGTACTTC | CSASRLAGAYEQYF
few | NA | TRBJ1-2 | TRBV20-1 | TGCAGTGCTAGCCCCGTTGGGTATGGCTACACCTTC | CSASPVGYGYTF
NA | TRBD2 | TRBJ2-7 | TRBV7-2 | TGTGCCAGCAGCTTGACTAGCGGGGTGAGGGACGAGCAGTACTTC | CASSLTSGVRDEQYF
once | TRBD1 | TRBJ2-7 | TRBV7-2 | TGTGCCAGCAGCTTGATCTGGCAGGGGGCCGGGGAGCAGTACTTC | CASSLIWQGAGEQYF
NA | NA | TRBJ1-2 | TRBV29-1 | TGCAGCGTTGATCGAGTCTCGGGGGCAGACACGGCAGGCTACACCTTC | CSVDRVSGADTAGYTF
NA | NA | TRBJ2-5 | TRBV21-1 | TGTGCCAGCAGCAATCCAGAGACCCAGTACTTC | CASSNPETQYF
NA | TRBD1 | TRBJ2-1 | TRBV18 | TGCGCCAGCTCACCGGCTGGGACAGAACGCAATGAGCAGTTCTTC | CASSPAGTERNEQFF
NA | NA | TRBJ2-5 | TRBV6-5 | TGTGCCAGCAGTTACTCAGGGCTAGAGACCCAGTACTTC | CASSYSGLETQYF